These 11 T cell receptor beta chains were all obtained from the same sample, sequenced in a study of breast tumors, draining lymph nodes, adjacent tissues. TCRdb itself ran the multiplex PCR reads through MiXCR, one entry per CDR3 protein. This sample has over 130,000 distinct CDR3 sequences; approximately 32% occur once, and the top ten carry around 2.3%. Axillary draining lymph nodes of breast cancer patients supplied the node samples. Source material: axillary lymph node tissue. The receptor set was obtained from a female donor with breast cancer. Some clones in this sample may be carry-over from other donors' samples.

The sample holds many counts of this clonotype. The gene calls are TRBV29-1 and TRBJ2-3; 7 positions agree with TRBD2. The CDR3 loop spans 12 amino acids. CDR1 is SQVTM and CDR2 is ANQGSEA in the germline V gene. Trimming removed 7 bases from V and 0 bases from J; junction bases left unmatched: 1. Written as DNA, the CDR3 is TGCAGCGGGACTAGAAGCACAGATACGCAGTATTTT. This gives the protein CSGTRSTDTQYF.

This clonotype was found many times. This chain uses TRBV7-2 with TRBJ1-2; weak D call: TRBD1 (6 bases). The CDR3 covers 14 residues. CDR1 is SGHTA, CDR2 FQGNSA, per germline. V was trimmed by 3 bases and J by 2 bases, leaving 10 bases between them. The CDR3 sequence: CASSFNRENYGYTF. The CDR3, as DNA: TGTGCCAGCAGCTTCAACAGGGAAAACTATGGCTACACCTTC. Full variable domain (remainder filled in from reference TRBV7-2 and TRBJ1-2): GAGVSQSPSNKVTEKGKDVELRCDPISGHTALYWYRQSLGQGLEFLIYFQGNSAPDKSGLPSDRFSAERTGGSVSTLTIQRTQQEDSAVYLCASSFNRENYGYTFGSGTRLTVV.

This clonotype was recorded at least ten times. This chain links TRBV6-1 with TRBJ1-2; perhaps TRBD1 as D (5 bases). V gave up 0 bases and J gave up 4 bases, with 21 bases separating them. The CDR3 consists of 18 residues. Germline assignment: CDR1 MNHNS and CDR2 SASEGT. DNA for the CDR3: TGTGCCAGCAGTGAAGCTCGCAGCGTTAAAGGGGACCTCTATGGCTACACCTTC. This gives the protein CASSEARSVKGDLYGYTF.

The chain carries TRBV6-2 or TRBV6-3 and TRBJ2-2; a possible D gene is TRBD2 (5 bases). CDR1 and CDR2 (germline): MNHEY, SVGEGT. The CDR3 spans 16 residues. Trimming shortened V by 6 bases and J by 6 bases, and 20 bases separated the two germline ends. The CDR3 here is CASSQARVLLAGELFF. The CDR3 DNA follows: TGTGCCAGCAGCCAGGCGCGGGTGCTCCTGGCCGGGGAGCTGTTTTTT.

This clonotype came up many times. The CDR3: CSGLDRVSTDTQYF. CDR3 nucleotide sequence: TGCAGCGGTTTAGACAGGGTGAGCACAGATACGCAGTATTTT. The V call is TRBV29-1, the J call TRBJ2-3; TRBD1 matches 7 bases. CDR1 and CDR2 from the germline V gene are SQVTM and ANQGSEA. CDR3 length: 14 amino acids. The ends lost 7 bases at V and 0 bases at J; junction bases unmatched: 7.

Only one count was recorded for this clonotype. A read error may produce the germline difference seen at one junction end. This CDR3 reads CASSQRVGDHGNQQFF. As DNA, the CDR3 is TGTGCCAGCAGCCAAAGAGTAGGAGACCACGGCAATCAGCAGTTCTTC. The chain is built from TRBV7-2 and TRBJ2-1; D is unclear. The length of the CDR3 is 16 residues. Germline lookup yields CDR1 SGHTA and CDR2 FQGNSA.

This clonotype was seen repeatedly, ten times or more. V and J are TRBV5-6 and TRBJ2-2; D remains unclear. This CDR3 spans 16 amino acids. Germline V gene data show CDR1 as SGHDT and CDR2 as YYEEEE. With 6 bases removed from V and 2 bases from J, the gap between germline ends came to 17 bases. The chain's CDR3 is CASTTTLPFNTGELFF. The CDR3, as DNA: TGTGCCAGCACCACTACCTTGCCCTTTAACACCGGGGAGCTGTTTTTT.

In this sample, this clonotype turned up many times. The V call is TRBV6-1, the J call TRBJ2-3; possibly TRBD2 for D (5 bases). This CDR3 has 11 residues. Germline-derived CDR1 and CDR2 are MNHNS and SASEGT. Between the trimmed V and J ends, which lost 11 bases and 6 bases, there was a span of 12 bases. The CDR3 protein is CAARPGDTQYF. CDR3 nucleotide sequence: TGTGCCGCGCGCCCGGGGGATACGCAGTATTTT.

In regard to this clonotype: Compared with germline, one end of the junction differs, possibly owing to a read error. The chain's CDR3 is CACSEQGTTEAFF. In DNA form, the CDR3 reads TGTGCCTGCAGCGAACAGGGGACCACTGAAGCTTTCTTT. The chain recombines TRBV7-2 with TRBJ1-1; the match to TRBD1 covers 7 bases. Germline V gene sequence: CDR1 SGHTA, CDR2 FQGNSA. The CDR3 has 13 amino acids.

On this clonotype itself: It may be a read error: a sequence one base away is much more abundant. This rearrangement joins TRBV9 to TRBJ2-5; TRBD1 is a possible D gene (6 bases). CDR3 size: 15 residues. CDR1 and CDR2 from the germline V gene are SGDLS and YYNGEE. The CDR3 reads CASSVEVSRGETPYF. The CDR3 region has the DNA TGTGCCAGCAGCGTAGAGGTCAGCAGGGGAGAGACCCCGTACTTC. Filled out from reference TRBV9 and TRBJ2-5, the complete variable domain reads DSGVTQTPKHLITATGQRVTLRCSPRSGDLSVYWYQQSLDQGLQFLIQYYNGEERAKGNILERFSAQQFPDLHSELNLSSLELGDSALYFCASSVEVSRGETPYFGPGTRLLVL.

This clonotype was counted ten times or more. The J gene is TRBJ2-7, the V gene TRBV18, with 11 bases aligning to TRBD1. This CDR3 has 14 residues. Germline loops: CDR1 KGHSH, CDR2 LQKENI. V trimming: 3 bases; J trimming: 6 bases; junction bases outside the gene matches: 4. The CDR3 coding sequence is TGTGCCAGCTCACCGGACAGGGGGCAACGCGAGCAGTACGTC. Residues: CASSPDRGQREQYV.